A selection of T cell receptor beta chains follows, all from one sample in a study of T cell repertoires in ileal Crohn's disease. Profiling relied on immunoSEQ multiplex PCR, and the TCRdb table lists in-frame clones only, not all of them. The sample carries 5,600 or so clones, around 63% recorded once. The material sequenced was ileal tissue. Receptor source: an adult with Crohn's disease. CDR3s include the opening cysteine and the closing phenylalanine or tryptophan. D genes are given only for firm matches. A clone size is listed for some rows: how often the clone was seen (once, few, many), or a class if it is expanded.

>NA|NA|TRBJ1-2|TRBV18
TGTGCCAGCTCACCTTGGGCAGACGCCCTTAACTATGGCTACACCTTC
CASSPWADALNYGYTF
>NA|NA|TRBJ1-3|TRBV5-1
TGCGCCAGCAGCTTGGTTCCCGGCTCTGGAAACACCATATATTTT
CASSLVPGSGNTIYF
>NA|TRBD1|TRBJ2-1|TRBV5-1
TGTGCCAGCAGCTCACCGACCGGACAGGCCTCCTACAATGAGCAGTTCTTC
CASSSPTGQASYNEQFF
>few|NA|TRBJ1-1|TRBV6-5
TGTGCCAGCAGTTCCAACAAGAACACTGAAGCTTTCTTT
CASSSNKNTEAFF
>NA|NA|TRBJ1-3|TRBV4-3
TGCGCCAGCAGCCAAGATTATCAGATCTCTGGAAACACCATATATTTT
CASSQDYQISGNTIYF
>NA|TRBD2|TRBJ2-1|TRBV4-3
TGCGCCAGCAGCCAAGTTCGGACTAGCGGGGGGCATGAGCAGTTCTTC
CASSQVRTSGGHEQFF
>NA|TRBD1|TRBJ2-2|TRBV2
TGTGCCAGCGGGACAGGGGCCGGGGAGCTGTTTTTT
CASGTGAGELFF
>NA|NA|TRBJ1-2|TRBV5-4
TGTGCCAGCAGCATACTAAACAGGGTCGGCTATGGCTACACCTTC
CASSILNRVGYGYTF
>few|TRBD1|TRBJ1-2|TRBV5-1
TGCGCCAGCAGCTTGACAGGGGATGGTGGCTACACCTTC
CASSLTGDGGYTF
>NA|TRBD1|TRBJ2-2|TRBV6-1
TGTGCCAGCACGAAAACACAGGGGGCTGGCGGGGAGCTGTTTTTT
CASTKTQGAGGELFF
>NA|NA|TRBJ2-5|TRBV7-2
TGTGCCAGCAGCTTAGGGAGCGGGCGGCAAGAGACCCAGTACTTC
CASSLGSGRQETQYF
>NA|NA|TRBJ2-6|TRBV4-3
TGCGCCAGCAGCCAAGATGGGACAAACTCTGGGGCCAACGTCCTGACTTTC
CASSQDGTNSGANVLTF
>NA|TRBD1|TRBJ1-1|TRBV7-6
TGTGCCAGCAGCTCACAGACAGGGGTGCAAGCTTTCTTT
CASSSQTGVQAFF
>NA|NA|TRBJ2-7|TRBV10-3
TGTGCCATCAGTGAGATTTGGAGCCTAGACTACGAGCAGTACTTC
CAISEIWSLDYEQYF
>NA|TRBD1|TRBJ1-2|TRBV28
TGTGCCAGCAGTTTATTGAGTGGACAGGGTATGGGCGGCTACACCTTC
CASSLLSGQGMGGYTF
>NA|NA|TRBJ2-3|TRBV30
TGTGCCTGGAACTTCTTTGGTACGCAGTATTTT
CAWNFFGTQYF
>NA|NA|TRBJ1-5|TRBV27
TGTGCCAGCAGCCCGGGAGGGGGGAATCAGCCCCAGCATTTT
CASSPGGGNQPQHF
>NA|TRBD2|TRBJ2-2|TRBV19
TGTGCCAGTAGTACGCCCGCGGGAGGAGCGGGAAGCGGGGAGCTGTTTTTT
CASSTPAGGAGSGELFF
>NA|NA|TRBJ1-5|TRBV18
TGTGCCAGCTCATCGCAGGGAGGGAGCAATCAGCCCCAGCATTTT
CASSSQGGSNQPQHF
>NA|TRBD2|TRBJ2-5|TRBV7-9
TGTGCCAGCAGCTTAGAGGTATTAGCGGGGCCCCAAGAGACCCAGTACTTC
CASSLEVLAGPQETQYF
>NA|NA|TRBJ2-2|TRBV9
TGTGCCAGCAGCGTAGGTGGGGGCCACACCGGGGAGCTGTTTTTT
CASSVGGGHTGELFF
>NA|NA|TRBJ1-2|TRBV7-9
TGTGCCAGCACCCAGGGCGATTACTATGGCTACACCTTC
CASTQGDYYGYTF
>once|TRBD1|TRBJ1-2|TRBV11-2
TGTGCCAGCACAAAGGGGACAGGATGGGGCTACACCTTC
CASTKGTGWGYTF
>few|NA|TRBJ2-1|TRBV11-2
TGTGCCAGCAGCGTAAAGTTTAGCTCCTACAATGAGCAGTTCTTC
CASSVKFSSYNEQFF
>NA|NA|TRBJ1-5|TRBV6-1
TGTGCCAGCAGTGCGCCCCAGCGACGCAATCAGCCCCAGCATTTT
CASSAPQRRNQPQHF
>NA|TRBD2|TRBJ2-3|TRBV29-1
TGCAGCGTGGCCGGGACTAGCGGGAAAGATACGCAGTATTTT
CSVAGTSGKDTQYF
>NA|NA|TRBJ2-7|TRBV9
TGTGCCAGCACCGAAGGTCCAGGGGATGGCTCCTACGAGCAGTACTTC
CASTEGPGDGSYEQYF
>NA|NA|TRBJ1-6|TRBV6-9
TGTGCCAGCAGTGAAGCAGGGTCTACTAATTCCCCCCTCCACTTT
CASSEAGSTNSPLHF
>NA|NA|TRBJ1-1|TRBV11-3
TGTGCCAGCATCGGCCCCATTAACGGAGACCCTGAAGCTTTCTTT
CASIGPINGDPEAFF
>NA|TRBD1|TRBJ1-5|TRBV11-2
TGTGCCAGCAGCTTAGGGCAGGGGGGCAATCAGCCCCAGCATTTT
CASSLGQGGNQPQHF
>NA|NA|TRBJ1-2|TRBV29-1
TGCAGCGTTGAAATTGGGGTGCAGGGCTATGGCTACACCTTC
CSVEIGVQGYGYTF
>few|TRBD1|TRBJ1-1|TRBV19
TGTGCCAGTAGCCCCAACAACCGGGACAGGGGGCAATATAGGCGGCGAGCTTTCTTT
CASSPNNRDRGQYRRRAFF
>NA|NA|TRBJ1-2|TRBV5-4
TGTGCCAGCAGCACGCGGGCCGTAAACTATGGCTACACCTTC
CASSTRAVNYGYTF
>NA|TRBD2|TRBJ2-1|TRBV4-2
TGTGCCAGCAGCCGAGAAGCGGGAGGGCCAGGGGTTGATGAGCAGTTCTTC
CASSREAGGPGVDEQFF
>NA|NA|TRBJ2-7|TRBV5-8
TGTGCCAGCTCATGGGGCTCGGGCGAGCAGTACTTC
CASSWGSGEQYF
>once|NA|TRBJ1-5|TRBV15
TGTGCCACCAGCAGAACAGGGAATCAGCCCCAGCATTTT
CATSRTGNQPQHF
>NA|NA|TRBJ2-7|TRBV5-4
TGTGCCAGCAGCACGTCCGGGTGGAACGAGCAGTACTTC
CASSTSGWNEQYF
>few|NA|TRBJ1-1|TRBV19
TGTGCCAGTAGTCAGCAGACAAGGAACACTGAAGCTTTCTTT
CASSQQTRNTEAFF
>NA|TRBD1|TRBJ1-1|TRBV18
TGTGCCAGCTCACTAGGGACAGGGGGCACCTTTGGGACTGAAGCTTTCTTT
CASSLGTGGTFGTEAFF
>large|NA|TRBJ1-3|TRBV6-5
TGTGCCAGCAGTTACTCGAGGGGGAGCGGAAACACCATATATTTT
CASSYSRGSGNTIYF
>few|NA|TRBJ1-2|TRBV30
TGTGCCTGGAGTCCAAGGCCTCAGGGAAGGGGCGGCTACACCTTC
CAWSPRPQGRGGYTF
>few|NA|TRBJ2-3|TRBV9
TGTGCCAGCAGCGTTAACACAGATACGCAGTATTTT
CASSVNTDTQYF
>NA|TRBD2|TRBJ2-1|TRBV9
TGTGCCAGCAGCGCCCGGACTAGCGGGTCCCACAATGAGCAGTTCTTC
CASSARTSGSHNEQFF
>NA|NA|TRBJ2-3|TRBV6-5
TGTGCCAGCAGTTTTGGACAGCTTCCCACAGATACGCAGTATTTT
CASSFGQLPTDTQYF
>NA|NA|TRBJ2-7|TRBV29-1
TGCAGCGTTGTCTGGGGGCGCGGTTACTCCCCACCCGAGCAGTACTTC
CSVVWGRGYSPPEQYF
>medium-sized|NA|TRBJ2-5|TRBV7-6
TGTGCCAGCAGCTTAAACAAAGAGACCCAGTACTTC
CASSLNKETQYF
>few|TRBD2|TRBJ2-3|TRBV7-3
TGTGCCAGCAGCTTACGGGGGGGGGACACAGATACGCAGTATTTT
CASSLRGGDTDTQYF
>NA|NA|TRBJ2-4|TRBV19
TGTGCCAGTAGTGTCCCGCGGAACATTCAGTACTTC
CASSVPRNIQYF
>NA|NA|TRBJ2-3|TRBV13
TGTGCCAGCAGCTTAGGTGGCTCCTTCACAGATACGCAGTATTTT
CASSLGGSFTDTQYF
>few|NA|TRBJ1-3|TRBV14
TGTGCCAGCAGCCACCCAACAGGGCCTGTAAACACCATATATTTT
CASSHPTGPVNTIYF
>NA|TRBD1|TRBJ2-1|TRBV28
TGTGCCAGCAGTTTATACGACAGGGAACAGTTCTTC
CASSLYDREQFF
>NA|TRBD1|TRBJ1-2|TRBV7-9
TGTGCCAGCAGCTTTGTGACAGGGGTGGTCTATGGCTACACCTTC
CASSFVTGVVYGYTF
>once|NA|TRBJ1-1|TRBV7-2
TGTGCCAGCAGCTTAAATATGAGGAACACTGAAGCTTTCTTT
CASSLNMRNTEAFF
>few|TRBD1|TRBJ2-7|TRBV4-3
TGCGCCAGCAGCCCCCAAAGGACAGGATCCTACGAGCAGTACTTC
CASSPQRTGSYEQYF
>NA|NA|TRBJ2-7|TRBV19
TGTGCCAGTTCCCGACTAGACACCTACGAGCAGTACTTC
CASSRLDTYEQYF